Presented here are 25 T cell receptor beta chains from one specimen sequenced in a study of cytomegalovirus exposure and HLA in healthy donors. In the PCR, 60 Vbeta and 13 Jbeta primers were used. Sequenced by immunoSEQ multiplex PCR; TCRdb stores in-frame clones only, minus some. The sample records around 150,000 clones, just under 80% being singletons. Sequencing was performed on PBMCs. Source of these receptors: a man in his late teens or twenties in good health and CMV-seropositive.

The chain carries TRBV7-9 and TRBJ2-2; the D gene is possibly TRBD2 (6 bases). CDR1 is SEHNR, CDR2 FQNEAQ, per germline (reference sequence). This CDR3 comprises 15 residues. The germline V and J ends were trimmed by 2 bases and 4 bases, with 11 bases remaining between them. The CDR3 loop is CASSLPEGSTGELFF. CDR3 coding DNA: TGTGCCAGCAGCTTACCGGAGGGCTCCACCGGGGAGCTGTTTTTT.

As to this clone: The same CDR3 can be traced to other DNA sequences in this sample. The V call is TRBV27, the J call TRBJ1-2; D may be TRBD1 (5 bases). The CDR3 contains 13 residues. From germline, CDR1 is MNHEY and CDR2 SMNVEV (reference sequence). Trimming took off 0 bases at V and 3 bases at J, with 5 bases between the two ends. CDR3 loop: CASSLSGDYGYTF. DNA of the CDR3: TGTGCCAGCAGTTTATCAGGGGACTATGGCTACACCTTC.

The CDR3 loop is CASSFRSGSSYNEQFF. The DNA of the CDR3 is TGTGCCAGCAGTTTTCGAAGCGGGAGCTCCTACAATGAGCAGTTCTTC. This chain connects TRBV27 to TRBJ2-1, with TRBD2 matching over 8 bases. This CDR3 is built from 16 residues. V shed 3 bases, J shed 0 bases, and the junction held 4 bases outside the gene matches. Germline V CDR1 and CDR2: MNHEY, SMNVEV (reference sequence).

The chain recombines TRBV18 with TRBJ2-7; D is uncertain. This CDR3 contains 13 residues. Trimming cost V 4 bases and J 7 bases, with 14 bases left between them. CDR1 and CDR2 from the germline V gene are KGHSH and LQKENI. In nucleotides, the CDR3 is TGTGCCAGCTCACGTGAGACTGTGACGGAGCAGTACTTC. Translating gives CASSRETVTEQYF.

CDR3: CASSPRGGRYNEQYF. DNA of the CDR3: TGTGCCAGCAGCCCACGTGGCGGGCGGTACAACGAGCAGTACTTC. V usage is TRBV7-2 and J usage is TRBJ2-7; possibly TRBD2 for D (5 bases). V was shortened by 5 bases and J by 5 bases, with 19 bases between the two germline ends. Germline V CDR1 and CDR2: SGHTA, FQGNSA. The CDR3 consists of 15 residues.

The chain is built from TRBV30 and TRBJ1-2; D is undetermined. Germline CDR1 GTSNPN, CDR2 SVGIG (reference sequence). Trimming shortened V by 3 bases and J by 4 bases, and 15 bases separated the two germline ends. The CDR3 has 14 residues. CDR3 protein: CAWRGAEVLYGYTF. The CDR3 DNA reads as TGTGCCTGGAGGGGTGCCGAGGTGCTCTATGGCTACACCTTC.

The rearrangement joins TRBV5-4 to TRBJ2-6; D gene uncertain. Trimming removed 5 bases at V and 0 bases at J, with 15 bases between. CDR1 SGHNT and CDR2 YYREEE come from the germline V gene (reference sequence). The CDR3 length is 17 residues. The CDR3 reads CASREGVSSSGANVLTF. DNA of the CDR3: TGTGCCAGCAGGGAAGGAGTATCGAGCTCTGGGGCCAACGTCCTGACTTTC.

The chain couples TRBV19 to TRBJ1-5; no reliable D call. V lost 10 bases to trimming and J lost 0 bases, with 16 bases between them. Per the germline V gene, CDR1 is LNHDA and CDR2 is SQIVND (reference sequence). The CDR3 consists of 15 residues. The CDR3 loop reads CATSEGWASNQPQHF. CDR3 DNA sequence: TGTGCCACCTCCGAGGGCTGGGCTAGCAATCAGCCCCAGCATTTT.

As for this clone: An end of the junction differs from the germline gene, which may be a read error. The rearrangement joins TRBV10-2 to TRBJ1-2; 7 positions agree with TRBD1. The CDR3 contains 17 residues. CDR1 is WSHSY and CDR2 is SAAADI in the germline V gene. CDR3 sequence reads: CASSESGTAYLNYGCTF. The CDR3, as DNA: TGCGCCAGCAGTGAGTCCGGGACAGCCTACCTTAACTATGGCTGCACCTTC.

In this sample, this clone turned up a few times. The chain employs TRBV5-6 and TRBJ2-5; maybe TRBD1 (7 bases). The CDR3 extends over 16 amino acids. The V end lost 2 bases, the J end lost 5 bases, and 19 bases lay between the germline ends. Germline-derived CDR1 and CDR2 are SGHDT and YYEEEE. CDR3 DNA: TGTGCCAGCAGCTTTTCCCTCCCGACAGGGAGGGAGACCCAGTACTTC. Protein sequence: CASSFSLPTGRETQYF. Full variable domain (remainder filled in from reference TRBV5-6 and TRBJ2-5): DAGVTQSPTHLIKTRGQQVTLRCSPKSGHDTVSWYQQALGQGPQFIFQYYEEEERQRGNFPDRFSGHQFPNYSSELNVNALLLGDSALYLCASSFSLPTGRETQYFGPGTRLLVL.

The chain couples TRBV2 to TRBJ1-2, with 9 bases lining up with TRBD1. Germline-derived CDR1 and CDR2 are SNHLY and FYNNEI. The V gene end was trimmed by 5 bases and the J gene end by 4 bases; junction bases not matched to a gene: 5. CDR3 length: 14 amino acids. The CDR3 DNA follows: TGTGCCAGCAGTCCGGGACAGGGCGGCTATGGCTACACCTTC. It yields the protein CASSPGQGGYGYTF.

This clone was counted between two and nine times. The V and J genes are TRBV7-2 and TRBJ1-2, with D unresolved. The CDR3 length is 15 residues. From germline, CDR1 is SGHTA and CDR2 FQGNSA. Trimming left V 5 bases short and J 5 bases short, with 18 bases between. This CDR3 is CASSPGFAVGYGYTF. DNA for the CDR3: TGTGCCAGCAGCCCCGGGTTCGCGGTGGGTTATGGCTACACCTTC.

This clone turned up a few times. The genes are TRBV29-1 and TRBJ2-7; a weak D match, TRBD2 (6 bases). Germline lookup yields CDR1 SQVTM and CDR2 ANQGSEA. This CDR3 has 14 amino acids. The V end was cut by 6 bases, the J end by 3 bases, with 18 bases between. This chain's CDR3 is CSVRLVGELYEQYF. Here the CDR3 DNA reads TGCAGCGTCAGACTAGTGGGGGAACTCTACGAGCAGTACTTC.

The J gene is TRBJ2-7, the V gene TRBV5-1, with 10 bases aligning to TRBD2. CDR1 is SGHRS and CDR2 is YFSETQ in the germline V gene. The CDR3 is made up of 16 amino acids. V dropped 0 bases and J dropped 2; count of bases not matched to a gene: 5. As DNA, the CDR3 is TGCGCCAGCAGCTTGGATTGGACTAGCGGTCCCTACGAGCAGTACTTC. This sequence encodes CASSLDWTSGPYEQYF.

As regards this clone: One end of the junction fails to match germline, which may point to a read error. This sequence joins TRBV5-4 and TRBJ2-2; 8 bases are a match to TRBD1. CDR1 and CDR2 (germline): SGHNT, YYREEE (reference sequence). The CDR3 is made up of 16 amino acids. CDR3 DNA sequence: TGTGCCAGCAGATTGGACGGGACAGGTAACACCGGGGAGCTGTTTTTT. It codes for CASRLDGTGNTGELFF.

The table lists this clone with a few counts. The V gene is TRBV4-1, the J gene TRBJ1-2; D gene unclear. The CDR3 covers 14 residues. V lost 0 bases, J lost 8 bases, and 13 bases lay in between. Per germline, CDR1 MGHRA and CDR2 YSYEKL. CDR3: CASSQEVLEGGYTF. The DNA for the CDR3 is TGCGCCAGCAGCCAAGAAGTCCTCGAGGGCGGCTACACCTTC.

The J gene is TRBJ1-3, the V gene TRBV7-9; TRBD1 matches at 8 bases. From germline, CDR1 is SEHNR and CDR2 FQNEAQ (reference sequence). With 5 bases clipped from V and 4 bases from J, the junction kept 7 bases outside the gene matches. The CDR3 length is 15 residues. The CDR3 DNA reads as TGTGCCAGCAGCCAAGGACAGGGAGGAGGAAACACCATATATTTT. Protein product: CASSQGQGGGNTIYF.

The V gene is TRBV5-1, the J gene TRBJ1-3, with a possible D match to TRBD1 (6 bases). Trimming left V 4 bases short and J 0 bases short, with 8 bases between. The CDR3 has 14 amino acids. CDR1 is SGHRS, CDR2 YFSETQ, per germline. The CDR3: CASSQGSSGNTIYF. CDR3 DNA: TGCGCCAGCAGCCAGGGGTCCTCTGGAAACACCATATATTTT.

The rearrangement joins TRBV10-3 to TRBJ1-2; a weak D match, TRBD1 (6 bases). The CDR3 loop spans 11 amino acids. Germline V gene data show CDR1 as ENHRY and CDR2 as SYGVKD. Deletions cut 4 bases from V and 7 bases from J, with 7 bases between. CDR3 region: CAISGGPGYTF. DNA of the CDR3: TGTGCCATCAGTGGGGGGCCTGGCTACACCTTC.

The chain uses TRBV4-3 and TRBJ2-1; the match to TRBD2 covers 7 bases. V shed 1 base and J 9 bases; nucleotides not matched to a gene: 6. Looked up from germline, CDR1 is LGHNA and CDR2 is YSLEER. The CDR3 loop spans 14 amino acids. CDR3 in DNA: TGCGCCAGCAGCCAAGTTGCGGGGGATCTTGAGCAGTTCTTC. Its translation: CASSQVAGDLEQFF.

V is TRBV10-3 and J is TRBJ1-1; tentative D call: TRBD1 (6 bases). This CDR3 spans 15 amino acids. The germline CDR1 and CDR2 sequences are ENHRY and SYGVKD. Between the trimmed V and J ends, which lost 2 bases and 8 bases, there was a span of 18 bases. The chain's CDR3 is CAISEGERQVNEAFF. The CDR3, as DNA: TGTGCCATCAGTGAGGGGGAGAGACAGGTAAACGAAGCTTTCTTT.

This chain links TRBV9 with TRBJ2-1; possible D gene TRBD1, 6 bases. The CDR3 has 16 residues. The germline V gene has CDR1 SGDLS and CDR2 YYNGEE. Between the trimmed V and J ends, which lost 0 bases and 6 bases, there was a span of 16 bases. The CDR3 DNA is TGTGCCAGCAGCGTAGTTCTGGGGGCCCCGGGCAATGAGCAGTTCTTC. Encoded protein: CASSVVLGAPGNEQFF.

CDR3 sequence (DNA): TGTGCCAGCAGCCAAGTGGGCTTAGTGAACACTGAAGCTTTCTTT. Translation: CASSQVGLVNTEAFF. The chain couples TRBV4-2 to TRBJ1-1; no clear D. The CDR3 runs 15 residues. Germline CDR1 and CDR2: LGHNA and YNFKEQ. Deletions cut 1 base from V and 0 bases from J, with 9 bases between.

V usage is TRBV5-1 and J usage is TRBJ1-2; 8 bases align to TRBD1. V was pared by 3 bases and J by 6 bases, with 19 bases of the junction left unmatched. The V gene's germline CDR1 is SGHRS and CDR2 YFSETQ. The CDR3 covers 18 residues. For the CDR3, the DNA is TGCGCCAGCAGCTGGCTACCGGGACAGGCGAACAACGGGGATGGCTACACCTTC. This gives the protein CASSWLPGQANNGDGYTF.

The genes are TRBV13 and TRBJ2-5; D may be TRBD1 (6 bases). V lost 0 bases to trimming and J lost 1 base, with 6 bases between them. CDR3 length: 14 residues. CDR1 is PRHDT and CDR2 is FYEKMQ in the germline V gene (reference sequence). CDR3 region: CASSLGDSQETQYF. CDR3 DNA: TGTGCCAGCAGCTTAGGGGACAGCCAAGAGACCCAGTACTTC.